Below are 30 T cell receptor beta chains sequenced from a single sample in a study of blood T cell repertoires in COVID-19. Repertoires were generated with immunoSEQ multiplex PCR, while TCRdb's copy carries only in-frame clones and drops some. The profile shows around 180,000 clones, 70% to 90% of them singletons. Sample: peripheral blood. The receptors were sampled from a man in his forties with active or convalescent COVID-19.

CDR3 amino acids: CASRQQGNSNQPQHF. For the CDR3, the DNA is TGTGCCAGTAGACAACAGGGGAATAGCAATCAGCCCCAGCATTTT. The chain uses TRBV19 and TRBJ1-5; 7 bases are a match to TRBD1. CDR3 length equals 15 residues. After removal of 6 bases from V and 0 bases from J, the junction contained 5 bases not matched to a gene. Per the germline V gene, CDR1 is LNHDA and CDR2 is SQIVND (reference sequence).

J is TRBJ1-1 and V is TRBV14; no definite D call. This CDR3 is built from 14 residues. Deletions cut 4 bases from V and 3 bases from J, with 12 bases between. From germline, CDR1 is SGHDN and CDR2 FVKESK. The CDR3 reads CASSRRGWDTEAFF. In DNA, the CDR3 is TGTGCCAGCAGCCGCCGGGGTTGGGACACTGAAGCTTTCTTT.

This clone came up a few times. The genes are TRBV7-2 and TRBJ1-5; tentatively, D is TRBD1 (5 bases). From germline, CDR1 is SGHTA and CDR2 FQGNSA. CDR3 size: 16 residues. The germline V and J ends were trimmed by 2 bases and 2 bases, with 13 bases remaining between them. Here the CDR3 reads CASSLRPREGNQPQHF. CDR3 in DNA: TGTGCCAGCAGCTTACGTCCCAGGGAGGGCAATCAGCCCCAGCATTTT.

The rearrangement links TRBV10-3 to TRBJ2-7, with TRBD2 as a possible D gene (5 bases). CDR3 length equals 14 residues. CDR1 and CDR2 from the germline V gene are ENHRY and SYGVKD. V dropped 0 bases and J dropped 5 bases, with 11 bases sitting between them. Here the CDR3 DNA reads TGTGCCATCAGTGAGTCGACCGGGGTGGACGAGCAGTACTTC. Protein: CAISESTGVDEQYF.

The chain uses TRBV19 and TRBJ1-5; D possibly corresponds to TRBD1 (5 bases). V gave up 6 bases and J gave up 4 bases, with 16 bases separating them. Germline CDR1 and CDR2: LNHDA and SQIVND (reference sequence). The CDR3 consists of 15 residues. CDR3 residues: CASRRRGPINQPQHF. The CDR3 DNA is TGTGCCAGTAGACGGAGGGGACCGATTAATCAGCCCCAGCATTTT.

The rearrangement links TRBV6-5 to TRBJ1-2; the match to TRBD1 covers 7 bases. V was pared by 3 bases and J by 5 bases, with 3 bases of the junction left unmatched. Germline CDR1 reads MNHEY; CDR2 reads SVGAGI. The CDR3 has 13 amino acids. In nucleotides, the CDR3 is TGTGCCAGCAGTTATCTGACAGGGTATGGCTACACCTTC. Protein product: CASSYLTGYGYTF.

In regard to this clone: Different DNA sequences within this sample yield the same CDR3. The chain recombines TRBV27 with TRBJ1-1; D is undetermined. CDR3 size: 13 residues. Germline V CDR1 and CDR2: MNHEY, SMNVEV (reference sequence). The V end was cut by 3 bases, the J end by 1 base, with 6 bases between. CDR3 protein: CASSFTGNTEAFF. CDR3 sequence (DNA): TGTGCCAGCAGTTTTACGGGGAACACTGAAGCTTTCTTT.

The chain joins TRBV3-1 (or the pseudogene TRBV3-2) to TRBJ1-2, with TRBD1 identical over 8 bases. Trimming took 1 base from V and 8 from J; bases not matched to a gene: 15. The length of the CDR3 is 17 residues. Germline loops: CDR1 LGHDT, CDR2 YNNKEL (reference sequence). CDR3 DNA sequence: TGTGCCAGCAGCCAAGGCGGGGTCAGGGGGCCGGATAGAGGCTACACCTTC. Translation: CASSQGGVRGPDRGYTF.

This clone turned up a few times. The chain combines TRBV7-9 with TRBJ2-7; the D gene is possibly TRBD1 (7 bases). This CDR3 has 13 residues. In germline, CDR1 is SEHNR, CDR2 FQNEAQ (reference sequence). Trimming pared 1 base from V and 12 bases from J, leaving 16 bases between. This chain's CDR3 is CASSLVSTGRPYF. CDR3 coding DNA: TGTGCCAGCAGCTTAGTTTCGACAGGGAGGCCGTACTTC.

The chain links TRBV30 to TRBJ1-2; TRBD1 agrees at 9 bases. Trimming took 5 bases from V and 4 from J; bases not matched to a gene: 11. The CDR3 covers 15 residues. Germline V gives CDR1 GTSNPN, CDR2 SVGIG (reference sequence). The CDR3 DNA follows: TGTGCCTGGTGCCCGGGACAGGGACTGTTCTATGGCTACACCTTC. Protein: CAWCPGQGLFYGYTF.

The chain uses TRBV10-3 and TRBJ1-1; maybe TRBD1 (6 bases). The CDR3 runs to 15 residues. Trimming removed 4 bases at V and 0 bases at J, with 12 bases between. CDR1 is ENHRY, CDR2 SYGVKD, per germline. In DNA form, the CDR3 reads TGTGCCATCAGTGGATTCAGGGGAATGAACACTGAAGCTTTCTTT. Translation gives CAISGFRGMNTEAFF.

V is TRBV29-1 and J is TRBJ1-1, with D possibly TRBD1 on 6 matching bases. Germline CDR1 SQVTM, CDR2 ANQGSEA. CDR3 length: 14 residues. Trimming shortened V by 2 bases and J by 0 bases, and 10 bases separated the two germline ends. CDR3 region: CSVERTGMNTEAFF. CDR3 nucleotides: TGCAGCGTTGAACGAACAGGGATGAACACTGAAGCTTTCTTT.

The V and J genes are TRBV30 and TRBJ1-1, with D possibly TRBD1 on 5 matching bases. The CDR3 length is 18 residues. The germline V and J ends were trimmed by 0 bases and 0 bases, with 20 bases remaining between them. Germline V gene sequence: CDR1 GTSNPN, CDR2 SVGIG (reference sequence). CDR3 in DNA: TGTGCCTGGAGTGTACCCAGGTCAGGGCAGGCGATGAACACTGAAGCTTTCTTT. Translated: CAWSVPRSGQAMNTEAFF.

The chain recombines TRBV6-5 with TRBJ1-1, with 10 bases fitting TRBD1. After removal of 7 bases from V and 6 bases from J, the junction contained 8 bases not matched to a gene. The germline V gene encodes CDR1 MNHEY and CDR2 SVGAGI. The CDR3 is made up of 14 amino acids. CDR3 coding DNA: TGTGCCAGCATCTCGGGACAGGGGTGGTCTGAAGCTTTCTTT. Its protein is CASISGQGWSEAFF.

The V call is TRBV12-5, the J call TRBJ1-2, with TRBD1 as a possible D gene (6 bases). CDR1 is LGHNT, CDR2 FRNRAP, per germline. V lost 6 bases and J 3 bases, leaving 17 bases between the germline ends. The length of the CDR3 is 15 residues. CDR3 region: CASGSHRAGHYGYTF. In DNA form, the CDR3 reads TGTGCTAGTGGGTCACACAGGGCCGGGCACTATGGCTACACCTTC.

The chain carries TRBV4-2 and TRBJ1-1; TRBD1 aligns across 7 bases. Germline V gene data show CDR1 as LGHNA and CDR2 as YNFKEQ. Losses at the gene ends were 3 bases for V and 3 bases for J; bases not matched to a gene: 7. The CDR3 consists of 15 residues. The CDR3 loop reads CASSQAGGRDTEAFF. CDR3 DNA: TGTGCCAGCAGCCAGGCAGGGGGGAGAGACACTGAAGCTTTCTTT.

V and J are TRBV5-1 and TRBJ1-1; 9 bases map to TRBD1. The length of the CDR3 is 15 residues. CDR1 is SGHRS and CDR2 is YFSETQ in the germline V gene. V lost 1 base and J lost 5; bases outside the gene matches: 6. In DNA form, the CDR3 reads TGCGCCAGCAGCTTGACAGGGGGCGTAGAGACTGAAGCTTTCTTT. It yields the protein CASSLTGGVETEAFF.

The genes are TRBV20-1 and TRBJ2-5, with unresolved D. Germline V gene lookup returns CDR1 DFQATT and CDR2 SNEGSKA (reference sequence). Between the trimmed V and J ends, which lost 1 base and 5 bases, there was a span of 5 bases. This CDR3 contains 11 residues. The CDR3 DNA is TGCAGTGCTAGAGCCCCGGAGACCCAGTACTTC. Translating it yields CSARAPETQYF.

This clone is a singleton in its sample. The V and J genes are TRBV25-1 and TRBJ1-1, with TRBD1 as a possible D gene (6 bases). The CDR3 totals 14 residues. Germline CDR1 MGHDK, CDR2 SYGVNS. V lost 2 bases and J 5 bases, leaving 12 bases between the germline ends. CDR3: CASSEPGGQTEAFF. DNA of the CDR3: TGTGCCAGCAGTGAACCCGGGGGGCAGACTGAAGCTTTCTTT. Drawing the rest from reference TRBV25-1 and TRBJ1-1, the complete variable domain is EADIYQTPRYLVIGTGKKITLECSQTMGHDKMYWYQQDPGMELHLIHYSYGVNSTEKGDLSSESTVSRIRTEHFPLTLESARPSHTSQYLCASSEPGGQTEAFFGQGTRLTVV.

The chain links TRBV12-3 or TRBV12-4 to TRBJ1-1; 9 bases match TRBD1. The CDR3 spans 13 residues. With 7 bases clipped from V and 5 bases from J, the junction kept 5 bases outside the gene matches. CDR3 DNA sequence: TGTGCCAGCACCAGGACAGGGGTTACTGAAGCTTTCTTT. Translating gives CASTRTGVTEAFF.

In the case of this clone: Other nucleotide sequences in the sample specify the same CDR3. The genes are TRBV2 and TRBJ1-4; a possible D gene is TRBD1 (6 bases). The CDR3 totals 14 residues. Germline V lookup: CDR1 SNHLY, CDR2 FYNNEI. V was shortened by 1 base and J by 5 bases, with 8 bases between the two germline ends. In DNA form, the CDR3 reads TGTGCCAGCAGTGAAGACAGGGCCAATGAAAAACTGTTTTTT. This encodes CASSEDRANEKLFF.

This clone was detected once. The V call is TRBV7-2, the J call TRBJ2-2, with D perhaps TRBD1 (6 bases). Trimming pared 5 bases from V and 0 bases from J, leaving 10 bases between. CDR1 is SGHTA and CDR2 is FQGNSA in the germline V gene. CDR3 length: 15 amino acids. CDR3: CASSPGHSNTGELFF. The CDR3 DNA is TGTGCCAGCAGCCCGGGACACTCGAACACCGGGGAGCTGTTTTTT. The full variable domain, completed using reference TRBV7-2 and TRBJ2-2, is GAGVSQSPSNKVTEKGKDVELRCDPISGHTALYWYRQSLGQGLEFLIYFQGNSAPDKSGLPSDRFSAERTGGSVSTLTIQRTQQEDSAVYLCASSPGHSNTGELFFGEGSRLTVL.

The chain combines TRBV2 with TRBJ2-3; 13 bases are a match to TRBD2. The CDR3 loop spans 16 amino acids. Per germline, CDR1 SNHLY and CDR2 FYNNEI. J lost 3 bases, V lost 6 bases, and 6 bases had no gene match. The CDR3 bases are TGTGCCAGCAGCGTTCCGACTAGCGGGGGGACAGATACGCAGTATTTT. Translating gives CASSVPTSGGTDTQYF.

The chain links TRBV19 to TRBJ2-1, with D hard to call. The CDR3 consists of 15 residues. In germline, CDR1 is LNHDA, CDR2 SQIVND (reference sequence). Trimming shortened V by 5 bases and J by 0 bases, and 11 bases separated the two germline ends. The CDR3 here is CASSPRRPSYNEQFF. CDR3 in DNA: TGTGCCAGTAGTCCCCGGCGGCCCTCCTACAATGAGCAGTTCTTC.

The DNA of the CDR3 is TGTGCTAGTGGTTTGAACCCGGGGGGGGGCTCCCCGGGGGAGCTGTTTTTT. It encodes CASGLNPGGGSPGELFF. The chain carries TRBV12-5 and TRBJ2-2; the match to TRBD2 covers 8 bases. CDR3 length: 17 residues. V shed 2 bases and J 8 bases; nucleotides not matched to a gene: 13. The V gene's germline CDR1 is LGHNT and CDR2 FRNRAP. Full variable domain (remainder filled in from reference TRBV12-5 and TRBJ2-2): DARVTQTPRHKVTEMGQEVTMRCQPILGHNTVFWYRQTMMQGLELLAYFRNRAPLDDSGMPKDRFSAEMPDATLATLKIQPSEPRDSAVYFCASGLNPGGGSPGELFFGEGSRLTVL.

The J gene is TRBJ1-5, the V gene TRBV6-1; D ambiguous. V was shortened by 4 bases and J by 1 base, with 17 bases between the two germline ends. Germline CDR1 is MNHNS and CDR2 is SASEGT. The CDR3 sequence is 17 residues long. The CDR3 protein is CASSGPGGPRSNQPQHF. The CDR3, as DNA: TGTGCCAGCAGTGGGCCCGGCGGGCCTCGGAGCAATCAGCCCCAGCATTTT.

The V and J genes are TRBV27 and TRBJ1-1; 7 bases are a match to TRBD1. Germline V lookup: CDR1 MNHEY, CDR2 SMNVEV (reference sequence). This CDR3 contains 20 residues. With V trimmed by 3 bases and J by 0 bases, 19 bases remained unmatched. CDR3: CASSFIVPLDYRGMNTEAFF. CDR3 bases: TGTGCCAGCAGTTTCATAGTCCCATTAGATTACAGGGGAATGAACACTGAAGCTTTCTTT.

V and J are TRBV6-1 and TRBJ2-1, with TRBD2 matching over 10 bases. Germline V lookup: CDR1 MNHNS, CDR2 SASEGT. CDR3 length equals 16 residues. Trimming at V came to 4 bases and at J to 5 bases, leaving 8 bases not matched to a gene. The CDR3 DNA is TGTGCCAGCAGTGTCAAGCGGGGGGGCCAGGACAATGAGCAGTTCTTC. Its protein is CASSVKRGGQDNEQFF.

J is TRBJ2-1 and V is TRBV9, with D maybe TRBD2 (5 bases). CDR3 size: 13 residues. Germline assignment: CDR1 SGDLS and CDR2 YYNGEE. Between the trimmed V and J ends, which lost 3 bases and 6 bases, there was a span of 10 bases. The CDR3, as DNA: TGTGCCAGCAGCGGAGCGGAATTCAATGAGCAGTTCTTC. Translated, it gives CASSGAEFNEQFF.

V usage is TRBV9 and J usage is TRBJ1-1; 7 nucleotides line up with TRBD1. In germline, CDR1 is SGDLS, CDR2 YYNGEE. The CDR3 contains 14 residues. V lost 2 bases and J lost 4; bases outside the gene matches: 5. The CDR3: CASSVGSGGTEAFF. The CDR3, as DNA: TGTGCCAGCAGCGTTGGATCAGGGGGCACTGAAGCTTTCTTT.